This TCR beta chain derives from a study of beta chain features in type 1 diabetes. Reverse transcribing all isolated RNA meant expressed TCRB transcripts were sequenced. TCRdb's copy holds only in-frame clones and misses some; the assay was immunoSEQ multiplex PCR. The table includes roughly 310,000 clones, approximately 9.9% detected once. In the case of this clone: One junction end does not reproduce the germline sequence, and a read error may be involved.

This TCR derives from a woman in her 30s in good health. Sequencing was done on a sample of naive CD4+ T cells from blood.

The CDR3 here is CASSSPGFNYEQYF. DNA of the CDR3: TGTGCCAGCAGTTCCCCGGGATTCAACTACGAGCAGTACTTC. The chain couples TRBV10-3 to TRBJ2-7; D possibly corresponds to TRBD2 (5 bases). Germline values: CDR1 ENHRY, CDR2 SYGVKD. This CDR3 comprises 14 residues.